The subject of this entry is one TCR beta chain. This sample is drawn from a study of T cell changes during pregnancy in multiple sclerosis. Libraries were prepared by immunoSEQ multiplex PCR; TCRdb keeps only in-frame clonotypes and omits some of them. The sample yields tens of thousands of clones, approximately 94% seen once. The sequence came from a female donor with multiple sclerosis, enrolled in a pregnancy study. The sample here was CD8+ T cells from peripheral blood mononuclear cells, taken in the third trimester of pregnancy.

The CDR3 nucleotides read TGTGCCAGCAGCCCGTCAACGGGCACAGATACGCAGTATTTT. Translated: CASSPSTGTDTQYF. V is TRBV7-3 and J is TRBJ2-3; no firm D call. The ends were cut back, 5 bases at V and 1 base at J, with 10 bases in the middle. The CDR3 sequence is 14 residues long. Germline V gene sequence: CDR1 SGHTA, CDR2 FQGTGA.